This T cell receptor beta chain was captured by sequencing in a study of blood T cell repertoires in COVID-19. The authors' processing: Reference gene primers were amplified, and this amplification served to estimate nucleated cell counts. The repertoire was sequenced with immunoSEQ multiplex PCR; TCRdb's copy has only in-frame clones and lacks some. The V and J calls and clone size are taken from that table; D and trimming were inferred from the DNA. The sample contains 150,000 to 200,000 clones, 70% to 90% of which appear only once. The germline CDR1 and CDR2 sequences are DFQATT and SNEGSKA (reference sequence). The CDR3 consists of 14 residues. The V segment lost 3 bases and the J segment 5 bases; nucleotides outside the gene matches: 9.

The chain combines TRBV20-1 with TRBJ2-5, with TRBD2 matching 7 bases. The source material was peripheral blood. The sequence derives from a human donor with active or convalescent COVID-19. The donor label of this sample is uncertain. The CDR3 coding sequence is TGCAGTGCTAGTCAGGCAGGGCGGGGGGAGACCCAGTACTTC. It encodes CSASQAGRGETQYF.